The 8 T cell receptor beta chains listed next were all sequenced from one sample in a study of blood T cell repertoires in COVID-19. TCRdb keeps only in-frame clones here, not all; method: immunoSEQ multiplex PCR. The sample lists 200,000 to 250,000 clones, about 80% occurring once. The sequencing input was peripheral blood. The receptors were sampled from a woman older than 75 with COVID-19, enrolled during active disease.

This rearrangement joins TRBV6-5 to TRBJ1-6; 7 positions match TRBD1. With V trimmed by 2 bases and J by 10 bases, 8 bases remained unmatched. The CDR3 loop spans 15 amino acids. Germline values: CDR1 MNHEY, CDR2 SVGAGI. In nucleotides, the CDR3 is TGTGCCAGCAGTTACCACGACAGGGTCGTGTCACCCCTCCACTTT. The encoded protein is CASSYHDRVVSPLHF.

This sequence joins TRBV28 and TRBJ2-1; 10 nucleotides agree with TRBD2. CDR1 is MDHEN and CDR2 is SYDVKM in the germline V gene. The CDR3 runs 17 residues. Trimming removed 6 bases from V and 4 bases from J; junction bases left unmatched: 12. CDR3 in amino acids: CASSLPRGTSAYNEQFF. The CDR3 DNA is TGTGCCAGCAGCTTGCCGCGTGGGACTAGCGCGTACAATGAGCAGTTCTTC. Together with reference TRBV28 and TRBJ2-1, the CDR3 gives the full variable domain: DVKVTQSSRYLVKRTGEKVFLECVQDMDHENMFWYRQDPGLGLRLIYFSYDVKMKEKGDIPEGYSVSREKKERFSLILESASTNQTSMYLCASSLPRGTSAYNEQFFGPGTRLTVL.

The gene calls are TRBV10-2 and TRBJ1-6, with D perhaps TRBD1 (6 bases). Germline CDR1 and CDR2: WSHSY and SAAADI. The V end was cut by 5 bases, the J end by 7 bases, with 12 bases between. The CDR3 has 14 residues. For the CDR3, the DNA is TGCGCCAGCAGTCGGGACAAGGACAATTCACCCCTCCACTTT. This gives the protein CASSRDKDNSPLHF.

CDR3 nucleotide sequence: TGTGCCAGCAGCGCCCGAGAAGGACAGTCCAAAGAGACCCAGTACTTC. Protein: CASSAREGQSKETQYF. This rearrangement joins TRBV21-1 to TRBJ2-5; the table assigns TRBD1, which was not confirmed against the DNA. TRBV21-1 is reported as a pseudogene. This CDR3 region has 16 residues.

This chain uses TRBV28 with TRBJ1-3; TRBD1 is a possible D gene (5 bases). The CDR3 sequence is 15 residues long. Trimming left V 4 bases short and J 1 base short, with 11 bases between. CDR1 and CDR2 (germline): MDHEN, SYDVKM. The CDR3: CASSSPGGSGNTIYF. CDR3 sequence (DNA): TGTGCCAGCAGTTCCCCGGGGGGATCTGGAAACACCATATATTTT.

This chain joins TRBV25-1 and TRBJ1-5, with TRBD1 identical over 7 bases. The CDR3 has 14 residues. The germline V gene encodes CDR1 MGHDK and CDR2 SYGVNS. V lost 5 bases to trimming and J lost 7 bases; unmatched junction nucleotides: 8. The CDR3 is CASSLAGGEQPQHF. The CDR3 coding sequence is TGTGCCAGCAGTCTGGCAGGGGGAGAGCAGCCCCAGCATTTT.

Points on this clone: The sample contains more than one DNA sequence encoding this CDR3. The chain is built from TRBV5-1 and TRBJ1-5, with 8 bases fitting TRBD1. After removal of 0 bases from V and 5 bases from J, the junction contained 1 base not matched to a gene. The CDR3 has 14 residues. Germline V gene data show CDR1 as SGHRS and CDR2 as YFSETQ. The CDR3 DNA reads as TGCGCCAGCAGCTTGGACAGGGGGGATCAGCCCCAGCATTTT. Translation gives CASSLDRGDQPQHF.

This rearrangement joins TRBV7-9 to TRBJ2-7; no reliable D call. CDR3 size: 15 residues. V was pared by 5 bases and J by 0 bases, with 14 bases between. The germline V gene has CDR1 SEHNR and CDR2 FQNEAQ (reference sequence). CDR3 region: CASSPTGSSSYEQYF. The CDR3 coding sequence is TGTGCCAGCAGCCCCACCGGGTCCTCCTCCTACGAGCAGTACTTC. The variable domain in full, completed from reference TRBV7-9 and TRBJ2-7, reads DTGVSQNPRHKITKRGQNVTFRCDPISEHNRLYWYRQTLGQGPEFLTYFQNEAQLEKSRLLSDRFSAERPKGSFSTLEIQRTEQGDSAMYLCASSPTGSSSYEQYFGPGTRLTVT.